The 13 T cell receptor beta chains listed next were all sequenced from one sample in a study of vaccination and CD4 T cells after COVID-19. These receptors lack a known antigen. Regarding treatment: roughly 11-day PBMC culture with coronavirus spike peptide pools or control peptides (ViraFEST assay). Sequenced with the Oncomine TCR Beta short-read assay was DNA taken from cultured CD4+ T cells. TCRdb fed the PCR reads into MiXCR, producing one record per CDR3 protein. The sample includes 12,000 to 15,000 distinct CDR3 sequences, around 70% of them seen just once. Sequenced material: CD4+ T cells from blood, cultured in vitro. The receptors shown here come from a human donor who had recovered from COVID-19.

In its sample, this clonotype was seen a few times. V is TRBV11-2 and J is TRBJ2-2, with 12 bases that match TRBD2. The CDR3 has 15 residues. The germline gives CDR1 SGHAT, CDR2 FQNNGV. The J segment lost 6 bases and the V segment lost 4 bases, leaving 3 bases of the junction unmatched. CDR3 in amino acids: CASSSLAGGAGELFF. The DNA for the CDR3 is TGTGCCAGCAGCTCACTAGCGGGAGGAGCCGGGGAGCTGTTTTTT.

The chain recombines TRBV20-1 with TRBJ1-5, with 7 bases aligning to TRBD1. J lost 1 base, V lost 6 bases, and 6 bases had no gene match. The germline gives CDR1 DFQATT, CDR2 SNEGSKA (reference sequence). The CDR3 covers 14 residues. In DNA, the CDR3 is TGCAGTGCCACCCAGGGGGTGAGCAATCAGCCCCAGCATTTT. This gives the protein CSATQGVSNQPQHF.

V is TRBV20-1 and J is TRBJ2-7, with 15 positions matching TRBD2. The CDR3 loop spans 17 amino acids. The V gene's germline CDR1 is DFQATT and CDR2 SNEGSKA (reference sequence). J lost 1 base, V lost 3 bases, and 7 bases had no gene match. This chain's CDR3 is CSARASGLAGGSYEQYF. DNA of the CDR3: TGCAGTGCTAGGGCATCGGGACTAGCGGGAGGTTCCTACGAGCAGTACTTC.

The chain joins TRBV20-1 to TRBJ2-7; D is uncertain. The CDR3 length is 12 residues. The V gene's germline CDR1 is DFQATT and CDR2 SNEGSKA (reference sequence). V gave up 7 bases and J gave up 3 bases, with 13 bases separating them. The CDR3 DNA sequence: TGCAGTGAGGCCCGGGTTATCTACGAGCAGTACTTC. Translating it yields CSEARVIYEQYF.

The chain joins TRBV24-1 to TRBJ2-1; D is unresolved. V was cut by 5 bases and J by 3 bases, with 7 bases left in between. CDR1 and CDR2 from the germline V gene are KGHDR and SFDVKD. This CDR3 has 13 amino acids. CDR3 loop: CATSGRNYNEQFF. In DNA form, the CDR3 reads TGTGCCACCAGTGGCCGTAACTACAATGAGCAGTTCTTC.

The CDR3: CASSEEVTSGSYEQYF. CDR3 sequence (DNA): TGTGCCAGCAGTGAGGAAGTGACTAGCGGTTCCTACGAGCAGTACTTC. The rearrangement joins TRBV2 to TRBJ2-7; TRBD2 aligns across 9 bases. With 3 bases clipped from V and 1 base from J, the junction kept 7 bases outside the gene matches. Per the germline V gene, CDR1 is SNHLY and CDR2 is FYNNEI. The CDR3 extends over 16 amino acids.

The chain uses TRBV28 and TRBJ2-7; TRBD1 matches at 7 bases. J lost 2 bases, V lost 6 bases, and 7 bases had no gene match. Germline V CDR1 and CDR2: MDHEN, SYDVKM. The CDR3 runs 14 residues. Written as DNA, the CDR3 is TGTGCCAGCAGGACAGGGTTCCGTCCCTACGAGCAGTACTTC. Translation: CASRTGFRPYEQYF.

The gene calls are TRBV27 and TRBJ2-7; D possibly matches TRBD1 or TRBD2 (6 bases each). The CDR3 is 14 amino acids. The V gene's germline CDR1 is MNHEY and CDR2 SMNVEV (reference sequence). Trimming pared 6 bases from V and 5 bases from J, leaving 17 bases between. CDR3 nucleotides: TGTGCCAGCAGAACCACCCTCGGGGGCCACGAGCAGTACTTC. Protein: CASRTTLGGHEQYF.

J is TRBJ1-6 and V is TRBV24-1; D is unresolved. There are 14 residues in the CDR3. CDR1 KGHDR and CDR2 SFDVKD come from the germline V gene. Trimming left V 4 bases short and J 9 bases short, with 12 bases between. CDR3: CATSEGLLGSPLHF. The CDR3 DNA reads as TGTGCCACCAGTGAAGGCCTTCTGGGTTCACCCCTCCACTTT.

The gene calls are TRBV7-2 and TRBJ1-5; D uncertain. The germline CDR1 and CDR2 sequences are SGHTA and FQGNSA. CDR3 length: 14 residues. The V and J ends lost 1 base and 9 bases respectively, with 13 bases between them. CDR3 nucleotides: TGTGCCAGCAGCTTAGTCGGGCAACCTCGGCCCCAGCATTTT. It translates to CASSLVGQPRPQHF.

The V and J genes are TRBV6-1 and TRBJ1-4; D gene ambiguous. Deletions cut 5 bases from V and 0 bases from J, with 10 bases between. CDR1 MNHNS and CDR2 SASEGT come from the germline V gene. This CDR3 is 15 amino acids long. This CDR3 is CASSPEHATNEKLFF. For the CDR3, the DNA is TGTGCCAGCAGTCCCGAGCATGCAACTAATGAAAAACTGTTTTTT.

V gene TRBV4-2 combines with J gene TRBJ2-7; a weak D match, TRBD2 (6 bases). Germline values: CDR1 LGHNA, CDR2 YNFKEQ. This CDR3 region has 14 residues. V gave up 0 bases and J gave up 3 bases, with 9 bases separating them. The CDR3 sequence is CASSQDSRDYEQYF. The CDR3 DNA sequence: TGTGCCAGCAGCCAAGATTCGCGGGACTACGAGCAGTACTTC.

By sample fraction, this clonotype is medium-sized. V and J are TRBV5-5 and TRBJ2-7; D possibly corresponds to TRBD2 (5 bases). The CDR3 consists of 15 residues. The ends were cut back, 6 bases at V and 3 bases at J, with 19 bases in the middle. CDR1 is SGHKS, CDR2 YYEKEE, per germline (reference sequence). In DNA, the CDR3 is TGTGCCAGCACCAGAGGAGGAGCCACAATCTACGAGCAGTACTTC. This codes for CASTRGGATIYEQYF.